This entry describes one T cell receptor (beta chain). Each CDR3 protein is one row after TCRdb ran MiXCR on the 5' RACE reads. The sample lists more than 300,000 distinct CDR3 sequences; about 4.5% were seen once. The germline gives CDR1 SEHNR, CDR2 FQNEAQ (reference sequence). The CDR3 has 16 residues. V was shortened by 7 bases and J by 4 bases, with 22 bases between the two germline ends. The sample is drawn from a study of T cells after yellow fever vaccination. The starting material was PBMCs, obtained 15 days after the yellow fever booster vaccination. The sequence derives from a man in his late teens or twenties who received the YFV17D yellow fever vaccine. The rearrangement uses TRBV7-9 and TRBJ1-2; D perhaps matches TRBD1 (5 bases). The CDR3 spells CASTSTPGQGLYGYTF. Here the CDR3 DNA reads TGTGCCAGCACTTCCACCCCAGGGCAGGGCCTCTATGGCTACACCTTC.